The present TCR beta chain was sequenced within a study of blood T cell repertoires in COVID-19. The CDR3 extends over 16 amino acids. CDR1 and CDR2 from the germline V gene are SGDLS and YYNGEE. Trimming cost V 3 bases and J 4 bases; bases outside gene matches: 5. Produced via immunoSEQ multiplex PCR; TCRdb's table is partial and in-frame only. Of around 340,000 clones in the sample, about 88% are singletons; the top ten hold 0.85% to 1.3%. The TCR comes from a woman in her 30s who had been exposed to COVID-19. V usage is TRBV9 and J usage is TRBJ2-2; TRBD1 matches 11 bases. The sequencing input was PBMCs or T cells enriched from blood (not recorded which). CDR3 loop: CASSAGTGGSTGELFF. The CDR3 DNA follows: TGTGCCAGCAGCGCCGGGACAGGGGGTAGCACCGGGGAGCTGTTTTTT.